Listed below are T cell receptor beta chains from one sample, sequenced in a study of shared clonotypes between healthy human individuals. TCRdb keeps only in-frame clones here, not all; method: immunoSEQ multiplex PCR. Here the sample spans about 2.3 million clones, roughly 90% being singletons. The sample was naive CD4+ T cells from PBMCs. Receptors originate from a man aged 18-30 years in good health. Some clones in this sample may be carry-over from other donors' samples. The CDR3 runs from the conserved cysteine through the conserved F or W. The D gene is left open where the match is weak. Only some rows state a clone size, as once, few, many or a class for expanded clones.

once TRBJ2-1 TRBV11-2 - CASSLEPGSYNEQFF TGTGCCAGCAGCTTAGAACCAGGGTCCTACAATGAGCAGTTCTTC
few TRBJ1-5 TRBV18 - CASTGQPDQPQHF TGTGCCAGCACCGGACAGCCAGATCAGCCCCAGCATTTT
- TRBJ2-5 TRBV5-4 - CASSLSPPGQKTQYF TGTGCCAGCAGCTTGAGTCCCCCAGGGCAGAAGACCCAGTACTTC
- TRBJ2-1 TRBV18 TRBD2 CASSPPLGLAGVSSYNEQFF TGTGCCAGCTCACCACCACTAGGACTAGCGGGAGTGAGCTCCTACAATGAGCAGTTCTTC
- TRBJ2-3 TRBV10-3 - CAISDGLTDTQYF TGTGCCATCAGTGACGGACTCACAGATACGCAGTATTTT
- TRBJ2-3 TRBV7-3 - CASSGGRGTDTQYF TGTGCCAGCAGCGGCGGTCGGGGCACAGATACGCAGTATTTT
- TRBJ1-2 TRBV27 - CASMQFQGSTYGYTF TGTGCCAGTATGCAGTTTCAGGGCTCCACGTATGGCTACACCTTC
once TRBJ2-7 TRBV5-6 TRBD2 CASSLAGLAGSYEQYF TGTGCCAGCAGCTTGGCGGGACTAGCGGGATCCTACGAGCAGTACTTC
once TRBJ2-3 TRBV11-3 TRBD2 CASSLDGVGLAADTQYF TGTGCCAGCAGCTTAGATGGGGTGGGACTAGCGGCGGATACGCAGTATTTT
- TRBJ2-3 TRBV29-1 - CSVDVSRADTQYF TGCAGCGTTGATGTTAGCAGGGCAGATACGCAGTATTTT
- TRBJ1-4 TRBV7-6 - CASSFAGLRKNEKLFF TGTGCCAGCAGCTTCGCCGGTCTGAGAAAGAATGAAAAACTGTTTTTT
- TRBJ2-7 TRBV7-2 TRBD1 CASSRGQAGEQYF TGTGCCAGCAGCCGCGGACAGGCCGGCGAGCAGTACTTC
- TRBJ1-6 TRBV9 - CASSVGGDSPLHF TGTGCCAGCAGCGTAGGGGGCGATTCACCCCTCCACTTT
- TRBJ2-3 TRBV2 - CASSEAGAGPTDTQYF TGTGCCAGCAGTGAAGCGGGGGCGGGGCCCACAGATACGCAGTATTTT
- TRBJ1-2 TRBV30 - CAWTVRDYGYTF TGTGCCTGGACCGTCCGAGATTATGGCTACACCTTC
- TRBJ2-7 TRBV18 TRBD1 CASSPWTGSDYEQYF TGTGCCAGCTCACCCTGGACAGGGTCAGATTACGAGCAGTACTTC
- TRBJ1-5 TRBV18 - CASSPARNQPQHF TGTGCCAGCTCACCGGCCCGAAATCAGCCCCAGCATTTT
- TRBJ1-1 TRBV11-2 TRBD1 CASSFTGGPNTEAFF TGTGCCAGCAGCTTCACAGGGGGCCCGAACACTGAAGCTTTCTTT
once TRBJ2-1 TRBV7-8 TRBD2 CASSLGTKNNEQFF TGTGCCAGCAGCTTGGGGACTAAGAACAATGAGCAGTTCTTC
- TRBJ1-5 TRBV6-6 TRBD1 CASSYGDRGSNQPQHF TGTGCCAGCAGTTACGGAGACAGGGGCAGCAATCAGCCCCAGCATTTT
- TRBJ1-1 TRBV6-1 - CASTEQGDTEAFF TGTGCCAGCACTGAACAGGGAGATACTGAAGCTTTCTTT
- TRBJ2-3 TRBV9 TRBD2 CASSSDLSGNSDTQYF TGTGCCAGCAGCTCTGACTTGAGCGGGAACTCAGATACGCAGTATTTT
once TRBJ2-1 TRBV5-5 - CASSLGQGLHEQFF TGTGCCAGCAGCTTGGGGCAGGGCTTGCATGAGCAGTTCTTC
- TRBJ2-7 TRBV9 TRBD2 CASSAGRGTYEQYF TGTGCCAGCAGCGCCGGGAGGGGGACCTACGAGCAGTACTTC
- TRBJ1-2 TRBV28 - CASRWTRDYGYTF TGTGCCAGCAGGTGGACCCGCGATTATGGCTACACCTTC
- TRBJ1-2 TRBV28 - CASTSGVIYGYTF TGTGCCAGCACGTCGGGGGTGATCTATGGCTACACCTTC
- TRBJ2-3 TRBV7-2 - CASSLARVTDTQYF TGTGCCAGCAGCTTAGCGCGGGTCACAGATACGCAGTATTTT
once TRBJ1-4 TRBV5-1 - CASRGGGPNEKLFF TGCGCCAGCAGGGGGGGAGGACCGAATGAAAAACTGTTTTTT
once TRBJ1-5 TRBV7-8 - CASSLGGLVNQPQHF TGTGCCAGCAGCTTGGGGGGGTTGGTCAATCAGCCCCAGCATTTT
- TRBJ2-5 TRBV5-6 - CASSLEQGGETQYF TGTGCCAGCAGCTTGGAACAGGGCGGGGAGACCCAGTACTTC
- TRBJ2-3 TRBV5-1 TRBD1 CASSPGGVNWGHTQYF TGCGCCAGCAGCCCAGGGGGCGTCAATTGGGGCCATACGCAGTATTTT
few TRBJ1-2 TRBV7-2 TRBD1 CASSLGQGSQRGYTF TGTGCCAGCAGCTTGGGACAGGGGTCCCAGAGGGGCTACACCTTC
- TRBJ1-3 TRBV5-5 - CASSLVAAGGNTIYF TGTGCCAGCAGCTTGGTAGCGGCAGGAGGAAACACCATATATTTT
- TRBJ2-7 TRBV5-6 - CASSLDSTYEQYF TGTGCCAGCAGCTTGGACAGCACCTACGAGCAGTACTTC
- TRBJ1-5 TRBV6-1 - CASSESPRQPQHF TGTGCCAGCAGTGAATCCCCTAGGCAGCCCCAGCATTTT
- TRBJ1-3 TRBV7-2 - CASSLGQVWGSGNTIYF TGTGCCAGCAGCTTAGGGCAGGTGTGGGGCTCTGGAAACACCATATATTTT
- TRBJ1-1 TRBV6-6 - CASSNRQVNTEAFF TGTGCCAGCAGTAATAGACAGGTGAACACTGAAGCTTTCTTT
- TRBJ2-1 TRBV4-1 TRBD1 CASSHGYPRGYEQFF TGCGCCAGCAGCCACGGCTACCCCAGGGGGTATGAGCAGTTCTTC